The 27 T cell receptor beta chains listed next were all sequenced from one sample in a study of blood T cell repertoires in COVID-19. TCRdb's copy holds only in-frame clones and misses some; the assay was immunoSEQ multiplex PCR. Of under 100,000 clones in the sample, approximately 78% are singletons; the top ten hold 10% to 15%. Sequenced material: peripheral blood. These receptors originate from a human donor in a cohort sampled during active COVID-19.

The chain joins TRBV18 to TRBJ1-1, with TRBD1 as a possible D gene (5 bases). The CDR3 has 16 amino acids. The V gene's germline CDR1 is KGHSH and CDR2 LQKENI. V lost 6 bases to trimming and J lost 0 bases, with 17 bases between them. CDR3 sequence reads: CASSPVQGSLNTEAFF. CDR3 sequence (DNA): TGTGCCAGCTCCCCAGTTCAGGGATCCCTGAACACTGAAGCTTTCTTT.

This chain connects TRBV7-2 to TRBJ2-5; no clear D gene. Trimming took 7 bases from V and 0 from J, leaving 9 bases between them. This CDR3 region has 13 residues. Germline V gene data show CDR1 as SGHTA and CDR2 as FQGNSA. DNA of the CDR3: TGTGCCAGCAAGCCTCCGTACCAAGAGACCCAGTACTTC. It is translated as CASKPPYQETQYF.

The chain recombines TRBV2 with TRBJ1-1; TRBD1 matches 8 bases. The CDR3 is made up of 13 amino acids. Trimming took 5 bases from V and 7 from J; bases not matched to a gene: 6. The V gene's germline CDR1 is SNHLY and CDR2 FYNNEI. In DNA, the CDR3 is TGTGCCAGCAGTCAAGACAGGGGAGTTGAAGCTTTCTTT. Its translation: CASSQDRGVEAFF.

This clone was counted only a few times. The rearrangement joins TRBV5-1 to TRBJ2-5; maybe TRBD2 (7 bases). Germline CDR1 is SGHRS and CDR2 is YFSETQ. The V and J ends lost 0 bases and 5 bases respectively, with 14 bases between them. The CDR3 runs to 15 residues. CDR3 sequence reads: CASSLEAGAGETQYF. The CDR3 region has the DNA TGCGCCAGCAGCTTGGAGGCGGGGGCCGGTGAGACCCAGTACTTC.

CDR3 protein: CASSRDWDRSYTF. The CDR3, as DNA: TGTGCCAGCAGCCGAGACTGGGACAGATCATACACCTTC. The chain links TRBV3-1 (or the pseudogene TRBV3-2) to TRBJ1-2; 7 bases line up with TRBD1. This CDR3 is 13 amino acids long. V shed 4 bases and J 11 bases; nucleotides not matched to a gene: 10. Germline lookup yields CDR1 LGHDT and CDR2 YNNKEL (reference sequence).

The J gene is TRBJ1-1, the V gene TRBV5-8; TRBD1 aligns across 8 bases. J was trimmed by 1 base and V by 3 bases; bases with no gene match: 11. This CDR3 comprises 17 residues. CDR1 is SGHTS, CDR2 YDEGEE, per germline. The CDR3 is CASSWTGRIYANTEAFF. The CDR3 DNA reads TGTGCCAGCAGCTGGACAGGGAGGATTTACGCGAACACTGAAGCTTTCTTT. Supplemented by reference TRBV5-8 and TRBJ1-1, the full variable domain reads EAGVTQSPTHLIKTRGQQATLRCSPISGHTSVYWYQQALGLGLQFLLWYDEGEERNRGNFPPRFSGRQFPNYSSELNVNALELEDSALYLCASSWTGRIYANTEAFFGQGTRLTVV.

This clone has just one count. The chain couples TRBV14 to TRBJ1-2; 7 bases map to TRBD1. The germline CDR1 and CDR2 sequences are SGHDN and FVKESK. The CDR3 length is 15 residues. The J segment lost 6 bases and the V segment lost 6 bases, leaving 13 bases of the junction unmatched. The CDR3 sequence is CASSVGTDVSNGYTF. CDR3 in DNA: TGTGCCAGCAGTGTCGGGACAGATGTTAGCAATGGCTACACCTTC.

The CDR3 loop is CASSQVVGEDEQYF. In DNA form, the CDR3 reads TGCGCCAGCAGCCAAGTCGTCGGGGAGGACGAGCAGTACTTC. The chain has TRBV4-1 and TRBJ2-7, with D perhaps matching TRBD2 (6 bases). This CDR3 region has 14 residues. V was clipped by 1 base and J by 5 bases, with 12 bases between them. Germline V CDR1 and CDR2: MGHRA, YSYEKL.

This clone was detected only a few times. The chain recombines TRBV5-4 with TRBJ1-2; D not resolved. The V gene's germline CDR1 is SGHNT and CDR2 YYREEE (reference sequence). This CDR3 is 12 amino acids long. V was shortened by 5 bases and J by 2 bases, with 7 bases between the two germline ends. CDR3 amino acids: CASRVQNYGYTF. The CDR3 bases are TGTGCCAGCAGGGTACAGAACTATGGCTACACCTTC.

Turning to this clone: At one boundary the junction diverges from the germline segment, which might be a read error. V usage is TRBV27 and J usage is TRBJ2-3; 7 bases map to TRBD1. This CDR3 is 12 amino acids long. Germline V CDR1 and CDR2: MNHEY, SMNVEV (reference sequence). CDR3 sequence (DNA): TGTGCCAGCCGCGACCCGGGACAGCGGTTGAGTTTT. It encodes CASRDPGQRLSF.

CDR3 loop: CASSLNSWLNTEAFF. The CDR3 region has the DNA TGTGCCAGCAGCTTAAATTCGTGGCTGAACACTGAAGCTTTCTTT. The gene calls are TRBV7-2 and TRBJ1-1, with D unresolved. The CDR3 spans 15 residues. Germline CDR1 SGHTA, CDR2 FQGNSA. V was cut by 2 bases and J by 0 bases, with 10 bases left in between.

The V and J genes are TRBV28 and TRBJ1-6; tentatively, D is TRBD1 (5 bases). The germline V gene has CDR1 MDHEN and CDR2 SYDVKM. This CDR3 spans 16 amino acids. The V gene lost 3 bases and the J gene lost 2 bases, with 11 bases spanning the gap. CDR3 nucleotide sequence: TGTGCCAGCAGTTTCCTCCAGGGCCCCTATAATTCACCCCTCCACTTT. Translated: CASSFLQGPYNSPLHF.

V is TRBV5-6 and J is TRBJ2-3; tentative D call: TRBD2 (7 bases). The germline gives CDR1 SGHDT, CDR2 YYEEEE. Trimming cost V 4 bases and J 6 bases, with 15 bases left between them. CDR3 length equals 14 residues. The CDR3 region has the DNA TGTGCCAGCAGCCGGCCGGGGGGCCTGGATACGCAGTATTTT. Encoded protein: CASSRPGGLDTQYF.

The chain employs TRBV6-5 and TRBJ2-2; TRBD2 might be the D (5 bases). This CDR3 comprises 15 residues. V gave up 8 bases and J gave up 5 bases, with 18 bases separating them. CDR1 and CDR2 from the germline V gene are MNHEY and SVGAGI. This CDR3 is CASGWASRRTGELFF. CDR3 nucleotides: TGTGCCAGCGGTTGGGCTAGCCGACGAACCGGGGAGCTGTTTTTT.

The table lists this clone with a few counts. The chain carries TRBV5-1 and TRBJ1-5; D is ambiguous. V lost 4 bases and J 3 bases, leaving 14 bases between the germline ends. CDR1 is SGHRS and CDR2 is YFSETQ in the germline V gene. This CDR3 has 15 residues. The CDR3 spells CASSPGGGYNQPQHF. The CDR3 bases are TGCGCCAGCAGCCCAGGTGGTGGGTACAATCAGCCCCAGCATTTT.

There are a few counts of this clone. The chain joins TRBV5-1 to TRBJ2-3; 9 bases map to TRBD1. The CDR3 spans 16 residues. CDR1 is SGHRS and CDR2 is YFSETQ in the germline V gene. Trimming cost V 2 bases and J 2 bases; bases outside gene matches: 6. CDR3 DNA: TGCGCCAGCAGCTTTGGACAGGGGAGGACCACAGATACGCAGTATTTT. Translation gives CASSFGQGRTTDTQYF.

The chain combines TRBV15 with TRBJ2-2; weak D call: TRBD1 (7 bases). Trimming removed 3 bases from V and 0 bases from J, with 11 bases in between. Per the germline V gene, CDR1 is LNHNV and CDR2 is YYDKDF (reference sequence). The CDR3 runs 16 residues. In DNA form, the CDR3 reads TGTGCCACCAGCAGGGCAGGGGGGACGAACACCGGGGAGCTGTTTTTT. Translated: CATSRAGGTNTGELFF.

The chain combines TRBV9 with TRBJ1-5; 8 nucleotides line up with TRBD1. This CDR3 region has 15 residues. Trimming cost V 0 bases and J 6 bases; bases outside gene matches: 5. Germline V CDR1 and CDR2: SGDLS, YYNGEE. CDR3 DNA sequence: TGTGCCAGCAGCGTAGTAACAGGGACAGGTCAGCCCCAGCATTTT. This gives the protein CASSVVTGTGQPQHF.

V gene TRBV18 combines with J gene TRBJ2-7, with 7 positions matching TRBD1. The CDR3 length is 14 residues. Looked up from germline, CDR1 is KGHSH and CDR2 is LQKENI. The V gene end was trimmed by 4 bases and the J gene end by 7 bases; junction bases not matched to a gene: 10. The CDR3 DNA follows: TGTGCCAGCTCACTGGACAGGAAATTTCGAGAGCAGTACTTC. This gives the protein CASSLDRKFREQYF. Full variable domain (missing parts from reference TRBV18 and TRBJ2-7): NAGVMQNPRHLVRRRGQEARLRCSPMKGHSHVYWYRQLPEEGLKFMVYLQKENIIDESGMPKERFSAEFPKEGPSILRIQQVVRGDSAAYFCASSLDRKFREQYFGPGTRLTVT.

The rearrangement joins TRBV28 to TRBJ1-5, with a tentative D call TRBD1 (5 bases). Germline-derived CDR1 and CDR2 are MDHEN and SYDVKM. There are 18 residues in the CDR3. The V gene lost 6 bases and the J gene lost 0 bases, with 21 bases spanning the gap. CDR3 coding DNA: TGTGCCAGCAGAAAAGTGGGGGGTAGTGGGTATAGCAATCAGCCCCAGCATTTT. The encoded protein is CASRKVGGSGYSNQPQHF. Full variable domain (missing parts from reference TRBV28 and TRBJ1-5): DVKVTQSSRYLVKRTGEKVFLECVQDMDHENMFWYRQDPGLGLRLIYFSYDVKMKEKGDIPEGYSVSREKKERFSLILESASTNQTSMYLCASRKVGGSGYSNQPQHFGDGTRLSIL.

The J gene is TRBJ2-7, the V gene TRBV6-5; D might be TRBD1 (5 bases). The CDR3 contains 13 residues. Deletions cut 8 bases from V and 0 bases from J, with 11 bases between. From germline, CDR1 is MNHEY and CDR2 SVGAGI. In DNA, the CDR3 is TGTGCCAGCGTCAGGGAACCCTCCTACGAGCAGTACTTC. Translation: CASVREPSYEQYF.

The CDR3 region is CASSQTTSTETQYF. In DNA, the CDR3 is TGCGCCAGCAGCCAGACGACTAGTACGGAGACCCAGTACTTC. The chain uses TRBV4-3 and TRBJ2-5; tentatively, D is TRBD2 (6 bases). CDR1 is LGHNA, CDR2 YSLEER, per germline. V was cut by 3 bases and J by 5 bases, with 13 bases left in between. CDR3 length: 14 amino acids.

The chain employs TRBV5-1 and TRBJ2-1; D possibly corresponds to TRBD2 (6 bases). The V and J ends lost 7 bases and 5 bases respectively, with 22 bases between them. Germline V gene data show CDR1 as SGHRS and CDR2 as YFSETQ. The CDR3 runs 16 residues. The CDR3 DNA sequence: TGCGCCAGCTCTCGGGACTTTCTGACGCCCAACAATGAGCAGTTCTTC. Its protein is CASSRDFLTPNNEQFF.

The chain recombines TRBV7-2 with TRBJ2-1; 13 bases align to TRBD2. With V trimmed by 5 bases and J by 7 bases, 5 bases remained unmatched. CDR3 length: 15 residues. Germline CDR1 SGHTA, CDR2 FQGNSA. The DNA of the CDR3 is TGTGCCAGCAGCACCCGGACTAGCGGGGGAAATGAGCAGTTCTTC. This encodes CASSTRTSGGNEQFF.

The chain has TRBV11-2 and TRBJ2-7, with D maybe TRBD1 (6 bases). The CDR3 has 15 residues. CDR1 is SGHAT and CDR2 is FQNNGV in the germline V gene. V lost 0 bases to trimming and J lost 4 bases, with 13 bases between them. The CDR3 sequence: CASSLEARGGYEQYF. The CDR3 coding sequence is TGTGCCAGCAGCTTAGAGGCCAGGGGCGGTTACGAGCAGTACTTC.

This chain uses TRBV30 with TRBJ2-3; TRBD2 agrees at 10 bases. V trimming: 2 bases; J trimming: 1 base; junction bases outside the gene matches: 3. This CDR3 is built from 15 residues. Germline CDR1 and CDR2: GTSNPN and SVGIG (reference sequence). The CDR3 loop is CAWSPLAGGTDTQYF. CDR3 sequence (DNA): TGTGCCTGGAGTCCCCTAGCGGGGGGCACAGATACGCAGTATTTT.

This chain links TRBV7-9 with TRBJ1-2; 8 bases fit TRBD1. V lost 4 bases to trimming and J lost 4 bases; unmatched junction nucleotides: 5. Germline V lookup: CDR1 SEHNR, CDR2 FQNEAQ (reference sequence). CDR3 length equals 14 residues. In DNA form, the CDR3 reads TGTGCCAGCAGCTCGGACAGGGTCCCCTATGGCTACACCTTC. This encodes CASSSDRVPYGYTF.